A single sample gave rise to the 12 T cell receptor beta chains below, sequenced in a study of blood T cells in healthy people across ages. A sample-barcoded 5' primer and a J-beta primer mix were used in a second PCR of roughly 7 to 11 cycles. In TCRdb, the 5' RACE reads were re-called with MiXCR into one record per CDR3 protein. The sample holds 1.5 million to 2 million distinct CDR3 sequences, about 50% seen once. Specimen: blood. All receptors come from a woman aged 40 to 50 in good health.

This chain joins TRBV20-1 and TRBJ1-2; 9 nucleotides match TRBD1. Germline CDR1 is DFQATT and CDR2 is SNEGSKA (reference sequence). V dropped 7 bases and J dropped 11; count of bases not matched to a gene: 11. This CDR3 region has 12 residues. The CDR3: CSESQGTGSYTF. The CDR3 region has the DNA TGCAGTGAATCCCAGGGGACAGGGAGTTACACCTTC.

The chain uses TRBV7-2 and TRBJ2-1; TRBD2 matches 8 bases. Germline V gene lookup returns CDR1 SGHTA and CDR2 FQGNSA. CDR3 length: 15 residues. The V segment lost 1 base and the J segment 4 bases; nucleotides outside the gene matches: 3. CDR3 nucleotide sequence: TGTGCCAGCAGCTTAGAGCGGGGGCAATACAATGAGCAGTTCTTC. Its translation: CASSLERGQYNEQFF.

CDR3 sequence (DNA): TGTGCCAGCAGGATGACTAGCGGGGGGACGGCTAATACGCAGTATTTT. This gives the protein CASRMTSGGTANTQYF. V usage is TRBV2 and J usage is TRBJ2-3; 13 nucleotides align to TRBD2. Trimming cost V 6 bases and J 7 bases; bases outside gene matches: 10. This CDR3 has 16 amino acids. Germline assignment: CDR1 SNHLY and CDR2 FYNNEI.

This clonotype appeared a few times. The CDR3 sequence is CSASPGQGKIGYEQYF. The CDR3 DNA reads TGCAGTGCTAGCCCCGGACAGGGGAAGATAGGCTACGAGCAGTACTTC. This chain uses TRBV20-1 with TRBJ2-7, with 9 bases lining up with TRBD1. CDR1 DFQATT and CDR2 SNEGSKA come from the germline V gene (reference sequence). Trimming cost V 3 bases and J 3 bases; bases outside gene matches: 12. The CDR3 runs to 16 residues.

Comments on this clonotype: It may be a read error: a sequence one base away is much more abundant. The chain recombines TRBV29-1 with TRBJ2-3; D is ambiguous. With 3 bases removed from V and 4 bases from J, the gap between germline ends came to 2 bases. This CDR3 region has 10 residues. CDR1 and CDR2 (germline): SQVTM, ANQGSEA. The CDR3 loop is CSVDADTQYF. CDR3 coding DNA: TGCAGCGTTGACGCAGATACGCAGTATTTT.

This clonotype appeared once. A much larger clone sits a single nucleotide away, making a read error possible. The chain has TRBV10-3 and TRBJ2-4; D ambiguous. The assigned J gene may be wrong: the sequence end matches TRBJ2-7 better. Germline-derived CDR1 and CDR2 are ENHRY and SYGVKD. This CDR3 has 15 residues. CDR3 sequence (DNA): TGTGCCATCAGTGAGAGTGACATGCTTTCCTACGAGCAGTACTTC. Protein sequence: CAISESDMLSYEQYF.

V gene TRBV20-1 combines with J gene TRBJ1-2, with 7 bases identical to TRBD1. The J segment lost 3 bases and the V segment lost 3 bases, leaving 13 bases of the junction unmatched. Germline V CDR1 and CDR2: DFQATT, SNEGSKA (reference sequence). The CDR3 has 16 residues. CDR3 loop: CSARALTGEVYYGYTF. CDR3 DNA sequence: TGCAGTGCTAGGGCACTAACAGGGGAGGTTTACTATGGCTACACCTTC.

A few counts support this clonotype. The chain is built from TRBV5-1 and TRBJ1-2, with 9 positions matching TRBD1. CDR1 is SGHRS, CDR2 YFSETQ, per germline. Germline trimming cut 4 bases from V and 10 bases from J; bases unmatched to any gene: 8. CDR3 length: 13 residues. CDR3 DNA: TGCGCCAGCAGCGCACCGGGACAGGGCGACTACACCTTC. Amino acid sequence: CASSAPGQGDYTF.

Concerning this clonotype: One junction end disagrees with the germline gene, perhaps due to a read error. The chain couples TRBV20-1 to TRBJ2-6, with 8 bases identical to TRBD1. Germline V CDR1 and CDR2: DFQATT, SNEGSKA (reference sequence). The CDR3 runs 15 residues. The CDR3 nucleotides read TGCAGTTGCCTGGACAGGGTCTCTGCGGCCAACGTCCTGACTTTC. Translation gives CSCLDRVSAANVLTF.

This clonotype came up a few times. The chain has TRBV7-2 and TRBJ2-4; D is uncertain. Between the trimmed V and J ends, which lost 0 bases and 5 bases, there was a span of 5 bases. The germline CDR1 and CDR2 sequences are SGHTA and FQGNSA. The CDR3 is 13 amino acids. Written as DNA, the CDR3 is TGTGCCAGCAGCTTAGCGACCCAAAACATTCAGTACTTC. Protein product: CASSLATQNIQYF.

This chain links TRBV21-1 with TRBJ2-7; the D call TRBD1 from the table was never checked on the DNA. TRBV21-1 is a pseudogene segment. The CDR3 contains 14 residues. The CDR3 is CASSNAPYSYEQYF. CDR3 in DNA: TGTGCCAGCAGCAACGCCCCCTACTCCTACGAGCAGTACTTC.

This sequence joins TRBV20-1 and TRBJ1-2; D possibly corresponds to TRBD1 (6 bases). This CDR3 has 14 amino acids. CDR1 DFQATT and CDR2 SNEGSKA come from the germline V gene (reference sequence). V was clipped by 1 base and J by 3 bases, with 12 bases between them. CDR3 protein: CSARGGAGDYGYTF. The CDR3 DNA sequence: TGCAGTGCTAGAGGTGGGGCAGGGGACTATGGCTACACCTTC.